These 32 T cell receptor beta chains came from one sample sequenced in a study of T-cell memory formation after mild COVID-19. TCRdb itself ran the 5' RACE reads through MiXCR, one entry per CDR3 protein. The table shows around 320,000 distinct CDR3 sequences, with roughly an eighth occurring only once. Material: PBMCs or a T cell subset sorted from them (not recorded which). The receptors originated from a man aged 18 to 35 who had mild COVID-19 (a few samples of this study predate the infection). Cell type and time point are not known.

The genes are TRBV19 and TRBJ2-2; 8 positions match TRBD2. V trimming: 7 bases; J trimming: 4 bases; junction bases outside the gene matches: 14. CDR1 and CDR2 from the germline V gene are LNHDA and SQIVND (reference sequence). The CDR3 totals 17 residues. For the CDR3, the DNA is TGTGCCAGTACCCTTTTCCGGGGGGGCCCCCGCACCGGGGAGCTGTTTTTT. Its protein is CASTLFRGGPRTGELFF.

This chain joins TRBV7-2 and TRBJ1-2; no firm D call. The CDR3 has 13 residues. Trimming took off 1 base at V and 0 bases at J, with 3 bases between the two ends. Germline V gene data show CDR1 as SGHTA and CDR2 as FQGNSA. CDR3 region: CASSLGPNYGYTF. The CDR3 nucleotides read TGTGCCAGCAGCTTAGGCCCTAACTATGGCTACACCTTC.

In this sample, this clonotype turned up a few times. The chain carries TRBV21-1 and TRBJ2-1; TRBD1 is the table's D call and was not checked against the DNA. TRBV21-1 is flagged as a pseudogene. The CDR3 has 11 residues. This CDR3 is CASRRGLEQFF. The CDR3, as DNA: TGTGCCAGCAGGAGGGGGCTTGAGCAGTTCTTC.

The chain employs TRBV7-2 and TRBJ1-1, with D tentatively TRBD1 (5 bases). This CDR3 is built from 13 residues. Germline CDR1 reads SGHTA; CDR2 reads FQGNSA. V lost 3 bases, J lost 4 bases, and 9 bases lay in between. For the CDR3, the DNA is TGTGCCAGCAGCTTTGACAGTCGCACTGAAGCTTTCTTT. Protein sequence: CASSFDSRTEAFF.

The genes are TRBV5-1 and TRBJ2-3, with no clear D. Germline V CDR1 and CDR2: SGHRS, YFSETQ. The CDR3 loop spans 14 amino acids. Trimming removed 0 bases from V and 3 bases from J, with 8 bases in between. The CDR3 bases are TGCGCCAGCAGCTTGGCGTTCAATACAGATACGCAGTATTTT. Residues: CASSLAFNTDTQYF.

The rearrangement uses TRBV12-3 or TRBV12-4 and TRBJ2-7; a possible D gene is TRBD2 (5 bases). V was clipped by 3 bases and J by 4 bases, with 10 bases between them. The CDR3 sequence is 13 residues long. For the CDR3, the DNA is TGTGCCAGCAGTTTGGAGGCTACGTACGAGCAGTACGTC. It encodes CASSLEATYEQYV.

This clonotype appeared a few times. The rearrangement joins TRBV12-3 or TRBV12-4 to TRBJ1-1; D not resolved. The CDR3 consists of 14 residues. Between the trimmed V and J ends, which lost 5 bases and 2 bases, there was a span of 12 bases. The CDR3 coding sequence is TGTGCCAGCAGTCGGGCCGATTTAAACACTGAAGCTTTCTTT. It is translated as CASSRADLNTEAFF.

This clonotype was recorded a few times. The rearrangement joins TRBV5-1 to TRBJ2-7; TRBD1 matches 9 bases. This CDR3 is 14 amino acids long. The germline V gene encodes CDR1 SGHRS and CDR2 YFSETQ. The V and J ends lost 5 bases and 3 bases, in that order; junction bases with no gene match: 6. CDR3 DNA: TGCGCCAGCAGAGCCGGGACAGGGAACTACGAGCAGTACGTC. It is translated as CASRAGTGNYEQYV.

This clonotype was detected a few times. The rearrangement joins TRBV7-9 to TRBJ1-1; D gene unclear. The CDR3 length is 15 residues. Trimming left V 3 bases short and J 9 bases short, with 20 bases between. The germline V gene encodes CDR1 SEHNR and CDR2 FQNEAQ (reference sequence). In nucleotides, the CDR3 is TGTGCCAGCAGCTTTCAGGTTTCAGGCAGCCTGAAAGCTTTCTTT. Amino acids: CASSFQVSGSLKAFF.

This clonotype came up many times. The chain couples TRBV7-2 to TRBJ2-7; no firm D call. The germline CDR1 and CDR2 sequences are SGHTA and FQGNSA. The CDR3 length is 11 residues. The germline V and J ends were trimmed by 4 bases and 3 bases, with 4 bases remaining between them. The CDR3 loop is CASSSNYEQYF. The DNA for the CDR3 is TGTGCCAGCAGCTCGAACTACGAGCAGTACTTC.

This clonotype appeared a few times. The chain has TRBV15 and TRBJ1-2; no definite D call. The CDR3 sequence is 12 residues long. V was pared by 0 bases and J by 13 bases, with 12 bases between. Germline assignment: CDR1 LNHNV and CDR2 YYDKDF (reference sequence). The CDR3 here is CATSRDPSILTF. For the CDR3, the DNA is TGTGCCACCAGCAGAGACCCGAGTATTCTCACCTTC.

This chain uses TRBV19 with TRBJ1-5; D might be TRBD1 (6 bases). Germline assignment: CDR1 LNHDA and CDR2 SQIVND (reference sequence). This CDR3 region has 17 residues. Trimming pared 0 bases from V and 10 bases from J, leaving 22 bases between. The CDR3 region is CASSIEGGRQILRPQHF. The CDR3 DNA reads TGTGCCAGTAGTATAGAAGGGGGACGCCAAATCCTCCGACCCCAGCATTTT.

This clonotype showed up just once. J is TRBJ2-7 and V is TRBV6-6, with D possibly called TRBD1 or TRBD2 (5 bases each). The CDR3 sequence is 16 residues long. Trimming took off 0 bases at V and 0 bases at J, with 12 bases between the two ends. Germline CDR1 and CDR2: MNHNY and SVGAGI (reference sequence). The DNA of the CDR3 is TGTGCCAGCAGTTACTCTTCCGGGGCGAGCTCCTACGAGCAGTACGTC. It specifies CASSYSSGASSYEQYV.

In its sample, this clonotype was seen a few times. The CDR3 bases are TGTGCCAGCAGCGTAGATACCTTAGCGGGGGGGATTTACAATGAGCAGTTCTTC. Translation: CASSVDTLAGGIYNEQFF. The chain is built from TRBV9 and TRBJ2-1; TRBD2 matches 11 bases. V lost 0 bases to trimming and J lost 4 bases; unmatched junction nucleotides: 9. The CDR3 extends over 18 amino acids. Germline V lookup: CDR1 SGDLS, CDR2 YYNGEE.

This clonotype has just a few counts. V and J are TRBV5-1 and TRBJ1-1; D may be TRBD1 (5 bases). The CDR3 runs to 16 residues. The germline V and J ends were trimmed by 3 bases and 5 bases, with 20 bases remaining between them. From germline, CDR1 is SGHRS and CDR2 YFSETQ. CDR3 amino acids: CASSSLPLGAETEAFF. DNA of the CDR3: TGCGCCAGCAGCTCTCTTCCTTTAGGGGCGGAGACTGAAGCTTTCTTT. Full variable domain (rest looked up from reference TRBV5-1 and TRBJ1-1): KAGVTQTPRYLIKTRGQQVTLSCSPISGHRSVSWYQQTPGQGLQFLFEYFSETQRNKGNFPGRFSGRQFSNSRSEMNVSTLELGDSALYLCASSSLPLGAETEAFFGQGTRLTVV.

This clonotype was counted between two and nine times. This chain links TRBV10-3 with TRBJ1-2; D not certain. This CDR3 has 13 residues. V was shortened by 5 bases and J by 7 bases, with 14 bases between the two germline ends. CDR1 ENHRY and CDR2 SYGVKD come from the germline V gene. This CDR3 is CAISTGPPGGYTF. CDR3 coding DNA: TGTGCCATCAGTACGGGCCCTCCGGGTGGCTACACCTTC.

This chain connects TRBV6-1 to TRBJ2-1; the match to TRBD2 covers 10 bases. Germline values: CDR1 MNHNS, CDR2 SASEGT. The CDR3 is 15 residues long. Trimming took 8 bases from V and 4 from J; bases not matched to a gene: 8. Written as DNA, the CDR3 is TGTGCCAGCCGGTTTGGTAGCGGGGGGTACAATGAGCAGTTCTTC. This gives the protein CASRFGSGGYNEQFF.

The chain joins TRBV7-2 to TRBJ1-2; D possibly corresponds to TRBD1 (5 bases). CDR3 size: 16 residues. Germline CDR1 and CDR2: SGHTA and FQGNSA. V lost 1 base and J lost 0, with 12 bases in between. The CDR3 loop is CASSLEGDRANYGYTF. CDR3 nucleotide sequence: TGTGCCAGCAGCTTAGAAGGGGACCGAGCTAACTATGGCTACACCTTC.

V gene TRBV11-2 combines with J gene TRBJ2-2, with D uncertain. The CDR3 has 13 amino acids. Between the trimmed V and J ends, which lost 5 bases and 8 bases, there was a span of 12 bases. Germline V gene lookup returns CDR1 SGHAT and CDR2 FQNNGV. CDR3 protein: CASSNLLRGELFF. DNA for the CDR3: TGTGCCAGCAGCAACCTCCTACGGGGGGAGCTGTTTTTT.

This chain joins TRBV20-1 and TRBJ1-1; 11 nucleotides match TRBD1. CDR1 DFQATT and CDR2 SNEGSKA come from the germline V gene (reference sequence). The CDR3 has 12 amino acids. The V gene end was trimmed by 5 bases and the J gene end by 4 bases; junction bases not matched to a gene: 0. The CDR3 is CSAGTGGTEAFF. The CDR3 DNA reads TGCAGTGCTGGGACAGGGGGCACTGAAGCTTTCTTT.

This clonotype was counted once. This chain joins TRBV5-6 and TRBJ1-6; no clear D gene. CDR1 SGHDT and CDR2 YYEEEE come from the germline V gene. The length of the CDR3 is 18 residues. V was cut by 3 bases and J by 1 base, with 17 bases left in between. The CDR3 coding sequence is TGTGCCAGCAGCTCCCAGGTCCTGGAGGGATCCTATAATTCACCCCTCCACTTT. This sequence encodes CASSSQVLEGSYNSPLHF.

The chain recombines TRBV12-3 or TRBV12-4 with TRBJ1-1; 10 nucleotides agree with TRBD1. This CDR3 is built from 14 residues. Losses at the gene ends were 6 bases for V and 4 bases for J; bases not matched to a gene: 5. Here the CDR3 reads CASSLGDRGTEAFF. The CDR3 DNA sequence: TGTGCCAGCAGCCTAGGGGACAGGGGCACTGAAGCTTTCTTT.

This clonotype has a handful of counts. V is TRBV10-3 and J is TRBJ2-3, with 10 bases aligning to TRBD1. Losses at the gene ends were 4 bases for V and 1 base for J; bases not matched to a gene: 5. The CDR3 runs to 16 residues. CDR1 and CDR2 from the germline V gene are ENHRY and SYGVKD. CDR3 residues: CAISAGTGEGTDTQYF. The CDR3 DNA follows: TGTGCCATCAGTGCCGGGACAGGGGAAGGCACAGATACGCAGTATTTT.

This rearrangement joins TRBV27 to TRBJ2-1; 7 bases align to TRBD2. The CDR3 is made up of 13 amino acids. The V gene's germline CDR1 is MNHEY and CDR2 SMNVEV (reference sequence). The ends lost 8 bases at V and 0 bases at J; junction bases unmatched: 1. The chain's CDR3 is CASREDSYNEQFF. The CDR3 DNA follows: TGTGCCAGCCGGGAGGACTCCTACAATGAGCAGTTCTTC.

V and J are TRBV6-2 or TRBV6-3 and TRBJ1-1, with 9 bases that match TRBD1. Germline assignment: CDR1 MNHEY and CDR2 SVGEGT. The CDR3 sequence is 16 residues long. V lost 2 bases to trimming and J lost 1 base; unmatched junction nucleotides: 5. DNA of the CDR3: TGTGCCAGCAGTTACGGGACAGGGTACCCGAACACTGAAGCTTTCTTT. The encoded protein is CASSYGTGYPNTEAFF.

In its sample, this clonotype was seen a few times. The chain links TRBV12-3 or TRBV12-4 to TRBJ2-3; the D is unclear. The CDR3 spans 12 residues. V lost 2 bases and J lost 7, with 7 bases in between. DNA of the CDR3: TGTGCCAGCAGTTTATTGGGCAATACGCAGTATTTT. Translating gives CASSLLGNTQYF.

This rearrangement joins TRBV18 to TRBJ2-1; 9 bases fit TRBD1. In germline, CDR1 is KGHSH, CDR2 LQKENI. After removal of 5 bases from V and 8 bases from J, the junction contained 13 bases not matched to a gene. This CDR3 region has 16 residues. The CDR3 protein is CASSEAGTGPLDEQFF. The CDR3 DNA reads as TGTGCCAGCTCAGAGGCCGGGACAGGGCCCTTAGATGAGCAGTTCTTC.

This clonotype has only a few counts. The CDR3 loop reads CASSHSGRLSTDTQYF. In nucleotides, the CDR3 is TGTGCCAGCAGTCATTCGGGACGCCTTAGCACAGATACGCAGTATTTT. The V gene is TRBV6-5, the J gene TRBJ2-3; D is perhaps TRBD1 or TRBD2 (5 bases each). Trimming left V 5 bases short and J 0 bases short, with 15 bases between. This CDR3 is built from 16 residues. Germline V gene sequence: CDR1 MNHEY, CDR2 SVGAGI.

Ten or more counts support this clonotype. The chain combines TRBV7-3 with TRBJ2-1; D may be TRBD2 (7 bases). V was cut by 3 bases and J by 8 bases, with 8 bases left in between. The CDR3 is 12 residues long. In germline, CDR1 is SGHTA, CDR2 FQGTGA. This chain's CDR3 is CASSFGGHEQFF. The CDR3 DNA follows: TGTGCCAGCAGCTTCGGGGGGCATGAGCAGTTCTTC.

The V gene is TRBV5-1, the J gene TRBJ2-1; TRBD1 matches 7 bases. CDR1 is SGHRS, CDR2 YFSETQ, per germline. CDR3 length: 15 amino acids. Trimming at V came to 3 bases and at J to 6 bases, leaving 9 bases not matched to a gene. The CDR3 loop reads CASSSLRDSANEQFF. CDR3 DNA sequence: TGCGCCAGCAGCTCACTACGGGACAGTGCCAATGAGCAGTTCTTC.

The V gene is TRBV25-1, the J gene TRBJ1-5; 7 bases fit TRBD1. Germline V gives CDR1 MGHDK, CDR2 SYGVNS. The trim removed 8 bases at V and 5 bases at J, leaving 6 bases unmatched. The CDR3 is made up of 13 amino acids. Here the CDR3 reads CASATGVDQPQHF. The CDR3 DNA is TGTGCCAGCGCCACAGGGGTCGATCAGCCCCAGCATTTT.

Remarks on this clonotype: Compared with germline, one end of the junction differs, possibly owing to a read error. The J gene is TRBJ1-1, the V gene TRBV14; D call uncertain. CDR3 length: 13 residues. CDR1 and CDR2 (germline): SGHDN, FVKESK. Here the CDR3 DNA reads TGTGCCAGCAGCCGGGAAAGGGATACTGAAGCTTTATTT. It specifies CASSRERDTEALF.